The 9 T cell receptor beta chains given below trace back to one sample, sequenced in a study of regulatory T cells in long-lasting Graves disease. Through Arm-PCR of CDR3 regions and iRepertoire HTBI primers, TCR beta libraries were built. TCRdb recomputed calls from the multiplex PCR reads with MiXCR, one row per CDR3 protein. The sample lists a few hundred thousand distinct CDR3 sequences, 23% occurring once. Time point given: persistent/refractory GD, antithyroid drugs over 5 years with positive TRAb. Generation of the TCR library employed RNA extracted from PBMCs. Sample: peripheral blood mononuclear cells (PBMCs), taken when the disease was refractory, from a patient treated with antithyroid drugs. The receptors here all came from a female donor with Graves disease.

This clonotype was detected only once. This rearrangement joins TRBV15 to TRBJ2-3; 9 bases are a match to TRBD2. J was trimmed by 4 bases and V by 0 bases; bases with no gene match: 8. The CDR3 has 17 residues. Per the germline V gene, CDR1 is LNHNV and CDR2 is YYDKDF (reference sequence). The CDR3 reads CATSRDFSGSFPDTQYF. The CDR3 coding sequence is TGTGCCACCAGCAGAGATTTTAGCGGGAGTTTCCCAGATACGCAGTATTTT.

For this clonotype: Since a much larger clone is just one base distant, this may be a read error. CDR3 protein: CASSGQGASPLHF. The CDR3 bases are TGTGCCAGCAGTGGACAGGGTGCCTCACCCCTCCACTTT. V usage is TRBV6-4 and J usage is TRBJ1-6, with 7 bases that match TRBD1. V lost 4 bases and J lost 10; bases outside the gene matches: 4. The CDR3 contains 13 residues. Germline V CDR1 and CDR2: MRHNA, SNTAGT.

This clonotype was picked up a small number of times. This sequence joins TRBV5-1 and TRBJ1-1; 9 nucleotides line up with TRBD1. The V and J ends lost 4 bases and 5 bases, in that order; junction bases with no gene match: 9. Germline V gene lookup returns CDR1 SGHRS and CDR2 YFSETQ. The CDR3 extends over 15 amino acids. The CDR3 spells CASSDKQGALTEAFF. The CDR3 nucleotides read TGCGCCAGCAGCGATAAACAGGGGGCGCTTACTGAAGCTTTCTTT.

This clonotype was seen more than once but under ten times. The junction differs from germline at one of its ends, possibly a read error. The CDR3 DNA reads as TGTGCCAGCAGTTCGAACAGGGGGAGCTCCTACAATGAGCAGTTCTTC. Encoded protein: CASSSNRGSSYNEQFF. This sequence joins TRBV5-1 and TRBJ2-1, with 8 bases lining up with TRBD1. The germline V gene has CDR1 SGHRS and CDR2 YFSETQ. The length of the CDR3 is 16 residues.

This clonotype was detected many times. The chain joins TRBV12-3 or TRBV12-4 to TRBJ1-6; unclear D gene. Trimming removed 6 bases from V and 9 bases from J, with 18 bases in between. This CDR3 region has 15 residues. CDR3 sequence (DNA): TGTGCCAGCAGCCCCATCGGGAATATGGCTTCACCCCTCCACTTT. It yields the protein CASSPIGNMASPLHF.

This clonotype showed up many times. The chain couples TRBV2 to TRBJ2-7, with D perhaps matching TRBD1 or TRBD2 (5 bases each). CDR1 SNHLY and CDR2 FYNNEI come from the germline V gene. Trimming pared 4 bases from V and 5 bases from J, leaving 21 bases between. The CDR3 extends over 16 amino acids. Here the CDR3 DNA reads TGTGCCAGCAGTGTACCCCTGCGAGGGACGCACCACGAGCAGTACTTC. Translated: CASSVPLRGTHHEQYF.

The J gene is TRBJ2-7, the V gene TRBV30; weak D call: TRBD1 (6 bases). The germline gives CDR1 GTSNPN, CDR2 SVGIG (reference sequence). The CDR3 is 13 residues long. Trimming cost V 2 bases and J 1 base, with 9 bases left between them. This CDR3 reads CAWSSGTSYEQYF. CDR3 coding DNA: TGTGCCTGGAGTTCGGGGACATCCTACGAGCAGTACTTC.

The chain combines TRBV20-1 with TRBJ2-7; D tentatively reads TRBD1 or TRBD2 (5 bases each). Between the trimmed V and J ends, which lost 6 bases and 6 bases, there was a span of 15 bases. Germline CDR1 is DFQATT and CDR2 is SNEGSKA (reference sequence). There are 12 residues in the CDR3. In DNA, the CDR3 is TGCAGTGCGAGGGGCCTCTCTCTCGAGCAGTACTTC. Translation: CSARGLSLEQYF.

The table lists this clonotype with a few counts. This chain connects TRBV4-2 to TRBJ1-2, with a possible D match to TRBD1 (6 bases). Germline CDR1 and CDR2: LGHNA and YNFKEQ. The CDR3 runs 17 residues. Trimming stripped 2 bases from V and 2 bases from J, with 18 bases between. CDR3 residues: CASSQKGGTGRNYGYTF. In DNA, the CDR3 is TGTGCCAGCAGCCAAAAGGGGGGGACGGGGCGCAACTATGGCTACACCTTC.